This T cell receptor beta chain was profiled in a study of graft-versus-host responses after intestinal transplantation. Study-level background: All recipients were transplanted with multivisceral, liver-intestinal, or isolated intestinal grafts. Study-wide results and limits: Declines in HvG clones occurring early post-transplant were associated with peak circulating GvH clone levels. Across patients carrying graft-donor T cell macrochimerism, allografts held high graft-versus-host to host-versus-graft clonal ratios.

Sequencing used immunoSEQ multiplex PCR; TCRdb keeps in-frame clones, though not all of them. The table includes around 6,000 clones, 29% detected once. This clone is classed as large. Plating combined around 200,000 CFSE-labeled responder cells with around 200,000 irradiated, violet-dye-labeled stimulator cells. V gave up 8 bases and J gave up 4 bases; unmatched junction bases: 8. The CDR3 spans 14 residues. Germline V CDR1 and CDR2: WNHNN, SYGVQD (reference sequence). This rearrangement joins TRBV10-1 to TRBJ2-3; TRBD1 agrees at 8 bases. The sequences come from alloreactive CD4+ T cells from a mixed lymphocyte reaction culture, collected before transplantation. Subset: CFSE-low proliferating T cells sorted from roughly 6-day pre-transplant mixed lymphocyte reaction (GvH or HvG direction). The sequence was collected from a human patient who was an organ donor for intestinal transplantation. CDR3: CASSREQGADTQYF. The CDR3 DNA follows: TGCGCCAGCTCTCGGGAACAGGGGGCAGATACGCAGTATTTT.